Sequencing of this T cell receptor (beta chain) was carried out in a study of T cell repertoires in cytomegalovirus infection. As for the study in general: The authors used CMV epitopes that were HLA-C-restricted (recently identified) and HLA-B-restricted (well studied). Study-wide results and caveats: Accumulated public TCR beta family frequency recognized individuals carrying CMV together with the relevant HLA.

TCRdb recomputed calls from the reads with MiXCR, one row per CDR3 protein. The top ten clones hold around an eighth of a sample with some 920,000 distinct CDR3 sequences, roughly 31% of them seen once. On this clonotype: Antigen specificity is unknown.

CDR1 is MNHNY and CDR2 is SVGAGI in the germline V gene (reference sequence). The CDR3 totals 18 residues. V was clipped by 1 base and J by 2 bases, with 19 bases between them. The TCR was taken from a human donor in good health (CMV status not recorded). Some clones in this sample may be carry-over from other donors' samples. The chain joins TRBV6-6 to TRBJ2-3, with D tentatively TRBD1 (5 bases). The sequencing used cultured CD8+ T cells from PBMCs, collected from culture after CMV antigen stimulation. CDR3 in amino acids: CASSYYPLRGTDTDTQYF. In nucleotides, the CDR3 is TGTGCCAGCAGTTACTACCCCCTAAGGGGTACCGACACAGATACGCAGTATTTT.